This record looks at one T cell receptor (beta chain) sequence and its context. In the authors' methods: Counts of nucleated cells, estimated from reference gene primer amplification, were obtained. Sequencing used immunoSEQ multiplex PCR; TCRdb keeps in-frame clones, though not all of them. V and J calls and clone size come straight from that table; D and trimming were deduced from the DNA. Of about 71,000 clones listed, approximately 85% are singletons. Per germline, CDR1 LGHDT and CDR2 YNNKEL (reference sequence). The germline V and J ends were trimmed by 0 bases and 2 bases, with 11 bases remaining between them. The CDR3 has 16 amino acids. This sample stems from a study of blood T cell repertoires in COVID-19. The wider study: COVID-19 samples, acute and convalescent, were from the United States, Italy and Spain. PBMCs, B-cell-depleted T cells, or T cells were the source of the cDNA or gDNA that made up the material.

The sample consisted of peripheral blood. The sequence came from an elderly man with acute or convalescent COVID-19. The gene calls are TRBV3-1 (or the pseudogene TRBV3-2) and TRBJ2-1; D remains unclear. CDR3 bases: TGTGCCAGCAGCCAAGACTCGCGGAGCCCCTACAATGAGCAGTTCTTC. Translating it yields CASSQDSRSPYNEQFF.